This is a list of T cell receptor beta chains from one sample in a study of T cells expressing NK-cell markers. Using the 5' RACE reads, TCRdb records one entry per CDR3 protein without DNA. This table lists 7,300 or so distinct CDR3 sequences. The sample comprised blood T cells: a sorted CD56 or NKG2C T cell subset, CD4+ or CD8+ T cells, or bulk PBMC T cells (not recorded which). The receptor set was obtained from a man aged 18-75 years in good health. CDR3s include the opening cysteine and the closing phenylalanine or tryptophan. The order of the fields is clone size, V gene, J gene, CDR3 protein. Size is stated for part of the rows, as once, few or many counts, or as a class when the clone is expanded.

-	TRBV29-1	TRBJ2-7	CSVNFRGSYEQYF
medium-sized	TRBV9	TRBJ1-3	CASSAQGTSGNTIYF
large	TRBV6-5	TRBJ1-6	CASSYSPAGSPLHF
-	TRBV13	TRBJ2-2	CASNSANTGELFF
-	TRBV6-4	TRBJ2-3	CASPSGGKTSTDTQYF
-	TRBV25-1	TRBJ2-7	CASSDSGPEGEQYF
-	TRBV20-1	TRBJ1-1	CSARGREVEAFF
-	TRBV11-3	TRBJ2-2	CASSRGQGGGTGELFF
-	TRBV18	TRBJ1-2	CASSPGQGLYGYTF
-	TRBV5-1	TRBJ2-6	CASSLPATPSSGANVLTF
-	TRBV7-7	TRBJ1-6	CASSLARQLYNSPLHF
-	TRBV20-1	TRBJ2-5	CSARRPGTSGGPAETQYF
-	TRBV6-4	TRBJ2-1	CASSTLDSREQFF
-	TRBV6-4	TRBJ2-7	CASSDSEGEGHEQYF
-	TRBV29-1	TRBJ2-7	CSVQTGASSYEQYF
-	TRBV6-4	TRBJ2-3	CASSPGEATDTQYF
-	TRBV28	TRBJ2-1	CASRKVDQSYNEQFF
-	TRBV4-2	TRBJ2-6	CASSLDGSGANVLTF
-	TRBV5-1	TRBJ2-2	CASSPLVAGGPGELFF
-	TRBV6-4	TRBJ2-3	CASSDQTGSTDTQYF
medium-sized	TRBV6-4	TRBJ2-1	CASSQVAGAYNEQFF
-	TRBV19	TRBJ2-3	CASRGLGRDTDTQYF
-	TRBV4-2	TRBJ2-7	CASSQERDWNSYEQYF
-	TRBV7-9	TRBJ1-5	CASSLGLGTGNQPQHF
-	TRBV6-4	TRBJ1-1	CASARDGGSNTEAFF
-	TRBV24-1	TRBJ2-1	CATGSGGAGEQFF
-	TRBV3-1	TRBJ2-7	CASSNLPAFYEQYF
-	TRBV28	TRBJ2-5	CASSSPRLGGARETQYF
-	TRBV12-3/TRBV12-4	TRBJ1-5	CASSLEGAQPQHF
-	TRBV6-6	TRBJ2-1	CASSTSSYNEQFF
-	TRBV14	TRBJ2-7	CASSSPYSYEQYF
-	TRBV6-1	TRBJ1-6	CASSEAGGAYSPLHF
-	TRBV29-1	TRBJ2-3	CSVGSTWTDTQYF
-	TRBV6-6	TRBJ1-4	CASSYSSPEKLFF
-	TRBV7-2	TRBJ2-1	CASSPVGLAGGYEQFF
-	TRBV6-1	TRBJ2-3	CAGTGGTEYTDTQYF
-	TRBV28	TRBJ1-1	CASSLGRGRGLDTEAFF
-	TRBV15	TRBJ2-1	CATSSPREGYNEQFF
-	TRBV7-2	TRBJ2-2	CASSLAGYGGNTGELFF
-	TRBV7-9	TRBJ2-3	CASSLNPDTQYF
medium-sized	TRBV30	TRBJ2-2	CAWSFLGGEHRELFF
-	TRBV20-1	TRBJ2-3	CSARDLWGTTDTQYF
-	TRBV5-8	TRBJ2-5	CASSFGSWGGETQYF
-	TRBV6-1	TRBJ2-1	CASSERAEVNEQFF
-	TRBV2	TRBJ2-1	CATHTGDKTYNEQFF
-	TRBV20-1	TRBJ2-5	CSARTSGGRETQYF
-	TRBV29-1	TRBJ2-4	CSAETGDNEYF
-	TRBV3-1	TRBJ2-5	CASSQVGTVWETQYF
-	TRBV6-5	TRBJ1-1	CASSYGGYNTEAFF
-	TRBV15	TRBJ2-1	CATSTSGGAYNEQFF
-	TRBV6-5	TRBJ2-2	CASSYSIETGELFF
-	TRBV12-3/TRBV12-4	TRBJ2-3	CASSLQRDTQYF